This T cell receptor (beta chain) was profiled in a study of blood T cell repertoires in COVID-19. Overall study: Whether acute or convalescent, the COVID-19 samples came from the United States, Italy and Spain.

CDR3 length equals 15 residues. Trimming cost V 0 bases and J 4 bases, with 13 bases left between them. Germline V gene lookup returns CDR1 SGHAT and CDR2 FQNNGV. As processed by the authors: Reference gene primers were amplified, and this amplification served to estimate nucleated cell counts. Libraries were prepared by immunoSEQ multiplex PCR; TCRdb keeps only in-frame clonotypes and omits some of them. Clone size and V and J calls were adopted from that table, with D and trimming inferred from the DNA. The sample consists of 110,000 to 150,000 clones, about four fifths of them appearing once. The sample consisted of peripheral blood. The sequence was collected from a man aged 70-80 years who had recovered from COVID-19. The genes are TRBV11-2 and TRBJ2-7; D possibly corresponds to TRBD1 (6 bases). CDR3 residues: CASSLEGQGEYEQYF. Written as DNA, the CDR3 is TGTGCCAGCAGCTTAGAGGGACAAGGGGAATACGAGCAGTACTTC.